This T cell receptor beta chain was recorded in a study of naive and memory T cell subsets. Findings of the study overall: Naive repertoires, especially CD8, held a few larger clonotypes, possibly memory cells re-expressing CD45RA.

An equimolar mix of two oligonucleotides served as the beta constant-region primer for TRBC1 and TRBC2. Ligated cDNA was amplified by four rounds of PCR with nested alpha and beta constant-region primers and SP2. TCRdb re-called the UMI-ligation and nested PCR reads through MiXCR, storing one row per CDR3 protein. This sample has more than 95,000 distinct CDR3 sequences, with about 14% found just once. Remarks on this clonotype: Its target is not known.

The germline CDR1 and CDR2 sequences are SEHNR and FQNEAQ (reference sequence). Deletions cut 4 bases from V and 2 bases from J, with 22 bases between. The CDR3 runs to 18 residues. V and J are TRBV7-9 and TRBJ2-3; possibly TRBD1 for D (6 bases). This sequence was found in a human donor in good health. The sequenced sample consisted of naive CD8+ T cells from blood. The DNA of the CDR3 is TGTGCCAGCAGCTCACGGATGAATCAGGGGTCCTCCACAGATACGCAGTATTTT. Its translation: CASSSRMNQGSSTDTQYF.